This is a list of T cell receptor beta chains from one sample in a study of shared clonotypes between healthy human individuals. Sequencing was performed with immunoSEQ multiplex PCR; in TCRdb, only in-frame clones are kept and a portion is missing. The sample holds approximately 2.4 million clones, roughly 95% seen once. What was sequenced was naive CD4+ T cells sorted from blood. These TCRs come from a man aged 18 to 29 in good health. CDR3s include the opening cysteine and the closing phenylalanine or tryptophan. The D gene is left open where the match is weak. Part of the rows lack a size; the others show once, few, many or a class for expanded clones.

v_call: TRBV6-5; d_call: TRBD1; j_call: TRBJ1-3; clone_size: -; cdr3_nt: TGTGCCAGCAGTCGCGGAGGACAGGGAGACACCATATATTTT; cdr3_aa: CASSRGGQGDTIYF
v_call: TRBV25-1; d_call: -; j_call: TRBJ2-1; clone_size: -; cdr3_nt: TGTGCCAGCAGTGAAATGAGCAGCTCCTACAATGAGCAGTTCTTC; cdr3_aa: CASSEMSSSYNEQFF
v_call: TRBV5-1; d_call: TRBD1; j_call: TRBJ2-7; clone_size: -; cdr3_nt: TGCGCCAGCAGCTTGTATCCGGGACAGGGATCCGAGCAGTACTTC; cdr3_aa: CASSLYPGQGSEQYF
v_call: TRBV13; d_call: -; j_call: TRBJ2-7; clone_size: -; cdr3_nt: TGTGCCAGCACCCTAAGAGGGTTGAGCGAGCAGTACTTC; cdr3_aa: CASTLRGLSEQYF
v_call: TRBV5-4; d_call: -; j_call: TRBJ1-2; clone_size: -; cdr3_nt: TGTGCCAGCAGCTTGGCTTACCAATTAGAGGATGGCTACACCTTC; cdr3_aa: CASSLAYQLEDGYTF
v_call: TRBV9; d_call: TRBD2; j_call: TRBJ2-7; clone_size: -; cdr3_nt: TGTGCCAGCAGCCGAGCGGGAGGGAACTCCTACGAGCAGTACTTC; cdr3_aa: CASSRAGGNSYEQYF
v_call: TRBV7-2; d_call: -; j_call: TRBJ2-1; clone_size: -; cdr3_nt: TGTGCCAGCAGCAAACCCCCACTGAACAATGAGCAGTTCTTC; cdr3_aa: CASSKPPLNNEQFF
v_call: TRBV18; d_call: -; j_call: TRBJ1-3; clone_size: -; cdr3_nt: TGTGCCAGCTCACCACCGCGATACGGGTACGGAAACACCATATATTTT; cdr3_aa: CASSPPRYGYGNTIYF
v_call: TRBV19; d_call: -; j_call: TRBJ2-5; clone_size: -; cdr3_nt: TGTGCCAGTAGTATACGGTCGGTGGACGAGACCCAGTACTTC; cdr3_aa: CASSIRSVDETQYF
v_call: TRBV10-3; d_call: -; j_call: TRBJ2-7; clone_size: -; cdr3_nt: TGTGCGACGAGTGGCGGGGTTACCTACGAGCAGTACTTC; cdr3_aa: CATSGGVTYEQYF
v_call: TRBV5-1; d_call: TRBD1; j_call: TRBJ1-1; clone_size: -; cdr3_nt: TGCGCCAGCAGGTCAGAGACAGGGGGCACTGAAGCTTTCTTT; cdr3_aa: CASRSETGGTEAFF
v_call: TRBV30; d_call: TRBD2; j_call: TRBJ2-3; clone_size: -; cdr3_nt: TGTGCCTGGAGACTAGCGACCTCCACAGATACGCAGTATTTT; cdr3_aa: CAWRLATSTDTQYF
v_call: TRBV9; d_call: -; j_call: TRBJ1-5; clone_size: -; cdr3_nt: TGTGCCAGCAGCGTAACTGGAGTAGGACAGCCCCAGCATTTT; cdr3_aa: CASSVTGVGQPQHF
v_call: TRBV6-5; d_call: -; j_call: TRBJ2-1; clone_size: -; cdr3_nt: TGTGCCAGCAGTCGGAAGCTTAGCTCCTACAATGAGCAGTTCTTC; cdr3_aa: CASSRKLSSYNEQFF
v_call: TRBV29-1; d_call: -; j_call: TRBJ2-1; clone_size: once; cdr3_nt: TGCAGCGTTGATAGCGCAAAGTACAATGAGCAGTTCTTC; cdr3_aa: CSVDSAKYNEQFF
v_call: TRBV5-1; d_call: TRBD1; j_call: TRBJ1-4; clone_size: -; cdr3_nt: TGCGCCAGCAGCCTATCCGGGACAGGAAATGAAAAACTGTTTTTT; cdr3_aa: CASSLSGTGNEKLFF
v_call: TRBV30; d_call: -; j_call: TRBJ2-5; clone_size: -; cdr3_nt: TGTGCCTGGAGTAGCAACGGGGGTTCAGAAACCCAGTACTTC; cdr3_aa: CAWSSNGGSETQYF
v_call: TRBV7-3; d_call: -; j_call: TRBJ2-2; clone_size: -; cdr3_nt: TGTGCCAGCAGTCACGACACCGGGGAGCTGTTTTTT; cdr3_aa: CASSHDTGELFF
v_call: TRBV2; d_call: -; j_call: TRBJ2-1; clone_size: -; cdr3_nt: TGTGCCAGCAGTGTCCCGGACGGTCCGAGCTCCTACAATGAGCAGTTCTTC; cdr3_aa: CASSVPDGPSSYNEQFF
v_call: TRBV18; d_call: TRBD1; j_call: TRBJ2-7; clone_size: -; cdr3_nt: TGTGCCAGCTCACCGATACAGGGGAACGAGCAGTACTTC; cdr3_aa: CASSPIQGNEQYF
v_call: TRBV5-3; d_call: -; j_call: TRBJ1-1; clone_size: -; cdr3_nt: TGTGCCAGAAGCTCCCTTAGGTGGGGGGCCACCACTGAAGCTTTCTTT; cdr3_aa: CARSSLRWGATTEAFF
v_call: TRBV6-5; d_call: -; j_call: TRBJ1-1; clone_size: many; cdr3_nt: TGTGCCAGCAGTTCCCTGACAGGCTACACTGAAGCTTTCTTT; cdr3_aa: CASSSLTGYTEAFF
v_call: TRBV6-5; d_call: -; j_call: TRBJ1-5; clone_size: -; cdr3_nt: TGTGCCAGCAGTTACGGGCCAGGTTCTCAGCCCCAGCATTTT; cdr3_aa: CASSYGPGSQPQHF
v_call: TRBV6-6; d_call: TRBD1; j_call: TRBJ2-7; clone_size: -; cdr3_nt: TGTGCCAGCAGGCACCGGGACAGGGATAACGAGCAGTACTTC; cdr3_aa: CASRHRDRDNEQYF
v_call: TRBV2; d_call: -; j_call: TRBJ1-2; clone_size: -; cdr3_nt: TGTGCCAGAGGGGCTGGCTATGGCTACACCTTC; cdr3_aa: CARGAGYGYTF
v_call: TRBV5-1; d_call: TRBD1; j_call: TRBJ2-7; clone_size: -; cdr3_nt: TGCGCCAGCAGCCAGACAGGGGCGGCCTACGAGCAGTACTTC; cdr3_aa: CASSQTGAAYEQYF
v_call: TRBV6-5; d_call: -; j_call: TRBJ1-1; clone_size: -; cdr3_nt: TGTGCCAGCAGTTACATAACAGGGAAGACTGAAGCTTTCTTT; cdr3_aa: CASSYITGKTEAFF
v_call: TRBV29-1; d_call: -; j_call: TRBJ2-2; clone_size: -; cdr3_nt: TGCAGCTCGAGAGGGGGGGTCGGGGAGCTGTTTTTT; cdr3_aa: CSSRGGVGELFF
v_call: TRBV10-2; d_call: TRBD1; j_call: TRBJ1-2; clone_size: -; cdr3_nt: TGCGCCAGCAGAGCCGACAGGGGGCTTTTTGGCTACACCTTC; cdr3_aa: CASRADRGLFGYTF
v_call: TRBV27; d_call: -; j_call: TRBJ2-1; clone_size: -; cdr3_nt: TGTGCCAGCAGTCCCCTCCGCCTAAACCATTCCTACAATGAGCAGTTCTTC; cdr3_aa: CASSPLRLNHSYNEQFF
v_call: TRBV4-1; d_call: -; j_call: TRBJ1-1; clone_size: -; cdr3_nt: TGCGCCAGCAGCCAACCAAAGAGTAGCCGTGAAGCTTTCTTT; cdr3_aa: CASSQPKSSREAFF
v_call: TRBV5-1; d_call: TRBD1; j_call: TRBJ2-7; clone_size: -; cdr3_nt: TGCGCCAGCAGCCTCTTCGGTGGACAGGGCTCCCACGAGCAGTACTTC; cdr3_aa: CASSLFGGQGSHEQYF
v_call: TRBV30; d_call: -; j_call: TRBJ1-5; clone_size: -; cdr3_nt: TGTGCCTGGAGCCGGGACGGGGCGGAGCACAATCAGCCCCAGCATTTT; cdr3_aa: CAWSRDGAEHNQPQHF
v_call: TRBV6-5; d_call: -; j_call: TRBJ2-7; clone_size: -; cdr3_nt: TGTGCCAGCAGTTACCGACGGAATACCTACGAGCAGTACTTC; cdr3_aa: CASSYRRNTYEQYF